This T cell receptor (beta chain) was captured in a study of T cell repertoires in cytomegalovirus infection. About the study: Newly reported HLA-C-restricted and thoroughly characterized HLA-B-restricted CMV epitopes were employed. Public TCR beta signatures marked donors with CMV infection and the matching HLA.

CDR3 length: 14 amino acids. V lost 1 base and J lost 3, with 9 bases in between. Germline assignment: CDR1 MGHRA and CDR2 YSYEKL. This clonotype was found many times. Its antigen is still unknown. Findings and limits, study-wide: The ex vivo response showed dominance by HLA-C-restricted CMV-specific TCR beta clonotypes.

In TCRdb, the reads were re-called with MiXCR into one record per CDR3 protein. The sample yields about 920,000 distinct CDR3 sequences, 31% seen once. The rearrangement uses TRBV4-1 and TRBJ1-2; TRBD1 might be the D (5 bases). The sequence came from a human donor in good health (CMV status not recorded). Some clones in this sample may be carry-over from other donors' samples. The sample here was cultured CD8+ T cells from PBMCs, taken from culture after CMV antigen stimulation. CDR3 bases: TGCGCCAGCAGCCAAGCCACAGGAGACTATGGCTACACCTTC. Translated: CASSQATGDYGYTF.